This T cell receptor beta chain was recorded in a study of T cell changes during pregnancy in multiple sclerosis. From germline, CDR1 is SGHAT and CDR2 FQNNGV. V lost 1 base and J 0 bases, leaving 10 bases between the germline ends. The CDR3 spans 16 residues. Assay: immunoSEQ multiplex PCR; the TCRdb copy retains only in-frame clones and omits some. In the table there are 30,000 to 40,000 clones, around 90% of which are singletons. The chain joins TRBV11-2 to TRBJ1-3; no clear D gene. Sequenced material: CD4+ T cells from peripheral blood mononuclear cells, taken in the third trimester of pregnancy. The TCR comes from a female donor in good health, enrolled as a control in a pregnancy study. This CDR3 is CASSLVPQSSGNTIYF. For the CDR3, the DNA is TGTGCCAGCAGCTTAGTCCCACAAAGCTCTGGAAACACCATATATTTT.